Presented here are 24 T cell receptor beta chains from one specimen sequenced in a study of Graves' ophthalmopathy and Graves' hyperthyroidism. RNA transcripts were the source from which TCR beta CDR3 regions were amplified. First-round RT-PCR with HTBI primers preceded a second-round multiplex PCR. TCRdb reanalysed the multiplex PCR reads using MiXCR and keeps one entry per CDR3 protein. The data contain 560,000 or so distinct CDR3 sequences, under 40% of them singletons. Material: peripheral blood or thyroid tissue (not recorded which). The receptors stem from an adult man with Graves' hyperthyroidism.

This clonotype appeared many times. V and J are TRBV29-1 and TRBJ1-2; no clear D gene. V lost 1 base to trimming and J lost 2 bases, with 11 bases between them. The germline V gene has CDR1 SQVTM and CDR2 ANQGSEA. The CDR3 totals 14 residues. The CDR3 spells CSVEGSAGNYGYTF. For the CDR3, the DNA is TGCAGCGTTGAAGGGTCAGCGGGAAACTATGGCTACACCTTC. The full variable domain, with the rest looked up from reference TRBV29-1 and TRBJ1-2, is SAVISQKPSRDICQRGTSLTIQCQVDSQVTMMFWYRQQPGQSLTLIATANQGSEATYESGFVIDKFPISRPNLTFSTLTVSNMSPEDSSIYLCSVEGSAGNYGYTFGSGTRLTVV.

This clonotype has at least ten counts. This sequence joins TRBV24-1 and TRBJ2-2, with 10 positions matching TRBD1. From germline, CDR1 is KGHDR and CDR2 SFDVKD. The ends lost 4 bases at V and 3 bases at J; junction bases unmatched: 1. The CDR3 has 15 residues. CDR3 protein: CATSEGTGDTGELFF. Here the CDR3 DNA reads TGTGCCACCAGTGAGGGGACAGGGGACACCGGGGAGCTGTTTTTT.

In its sample, this clonotype was seen a few times. The rearrangement joins TRBV7-9 to TRBJ1-1, with D possibly matching TRBD1 (5 bases). This CDR3 contains 14 residues. Trimming pared 5 bases from V and 11 bases from J, leaving 21 bases between. The V gene's germline CDR1 is SEHNR and CDR2 FQNEAQ (reference sequence). In DNA, the CDR3 is TGTGCCAGCAGCCCAGGTGGGGCTCGGGACGGGGCTTTCTTT. It is translated as CASSPGGARDGAFF.

In its sample, this clonotype was seen once. A much larger clone lies a single base off, so this may be a read error. This chain joins TRBV7-8 and TRBJ1-1; D is ambiguous. The V end was cut by 4 bases, the J end by 0 bases, with 12 bases between. CDR1 and CDR2 from the germline V gene are SGHVS and FQNEAQ. The CDR3 length is 15 residues. The CDR3 sequence: CASSSMGGMNTEAFF. The CDR3 DNA sequence: TGTGCCAGCAGCTCAATGGGAGGAATGAACACTGAAGCTTTCTTT.

At least ten counts were recorded for this clonotype. This chain uses TRBV20-1 with TRBJ1-5; 7 bases fit TRBD1. Germline CDR1 DFQATT, CDR2 SNEGSKA (reference sequence). CDR3 length equals 13 residues. V dropped 3 bases and J dropped 4; count of bases not matched to a gene: 3. CDR3 sequence reads: CSARDRTNQPQHF. As DNA, the CDR3 is TGCAGTGCTAGGGACAGGACGAATCAGCCCCAGCATTTT.

This clonotype was observed many times. CDR3 bases: TGCGCCAGCAGCACCTCAGGGGAGTATAATTCACCCCTCCACTTT. Its protein is CASSTSGEYNSPLHF. This chain links TRBV4-1 with TRBJ1-6; the D gene is possibly TRBD1 (6 bases). Looked up from germline, CDR1 is MGHRA and CDR2 is YSYEKL. This CDR3 has 15 amino acids. The V end lost 5 bases, the J end lost 4 bases, and 12 bases lay between the germline ends.

The V and J genes are TRBV12-3 or TRBV12-4 and TRBJ1-4; 9 nucleotides line up with TRBD1. The V and J ends lost 3 bases and 7 bases, in that order; junction bases with no gene match: 3. The length of the CDR3 is 14 residues. This CDR3 is CASSLGDRAEKLFF. The CDR3 DNA follows: TGTGCCAGCAGTTTGGGGGACAGGGCTGAAAAACTGTTTTTT.

This clonotype occurred many times. V usage is TRBV7-2 and J usage is TRBJ1-5; no clear D gene. The CDR3 spans 15 residues. V gave up 2 bases and J gave up 4 bases, with 12 bases separating them. The germline gives CDR1 SGHTA, CDR2 FQGNSA. As DNA, the CDR3 is TGTGCCAGCAGCTTACAATGGGGAGGGAATCAGCCCCAGCATTTT. Protein product: CASSLQWGGNQPQHF.

In its sample, this clonotype was seen many times. The chain uses TRBV7-6 and TRBJ2-7; D is unresolved. V lost 1 base and J lost 6, with 10 bases in between. Germline V lookup: CDR1 SGHVS, CDR2 FNYEAQ. The CDR3 covers 13 residues. The CDR3 nucleotides are TGTGCCAGCAGCTTAGGATGGGGTTTCGAGCAGTACTTC. Translated: CASSLGWGFEQYF.

As DNA, the CDR3 is TGCAGCGGAGGGGGGGGTACTGGAAACACCATATATTTT. Translating it yields CSGGGGTGNTIYF. The gene calls are TRBV29-1 and TRBJ1-3; a weak D match, TRBD1 (6 bases). Germline V gene lookup returns CDR1 SQVTM and CDR2 ANQGSEA. V lost 7 bases to trimming and J lost 2 bases, with 12 bases between them. The CDR3 runs 13 residues.

The V call is TRBV24-1, the J call TRBJ2-7; TRBD1 is a possible D gene (5 bases). Germline V lookup: CDR1 KGHDR, CDR2 SFDVKD. This CDR3 spans 13 amino acids. V was shortened by 6 bases and J by 7 bases, with 15 bases between the two germline ends. The CDR3 is CATSKGWGDEQYF. The CDR3 bases are TGTGCCACCAGTAAGGGGTGGGGCGATGAGCAGTACTTC.

As regards this clonotype: This may stem from a read error, because a much larger clone lies one nucleotide away. CDR3 loop: CASSSEGSREETQYF. Here the CDR3 DNA reads TGCGCCAGCAGCTCTGAGGGTAGTCGGGAAGAGACCCAGTACTTC. The chain uses TRBV5-1 and TRBJ2-5; possible D gene TRBD2, 5 bases. Germline CDR1 and CDR2: SGHRS and YFSETQ. The CDR3 sequence is 15 residues long. The V end was cut by 3 bases, the J end by 3 bases, with 15 bases between.

The chain carries TRBV7-9 and TRBJ2-5, with TRBD1 matching over 7 bases. CDR1 is SEHNR, CDR2 FQNEAQ, per germline (reference sequence). Trimming removed 6 bases from V and 1 base from J; junction bases left unmatched: 8. The CDR3 length is 15 residues. The CDR3 DNA is TGTGCCAGCAGAGAAGGACAGGTCCTCCAAGAGACCCAGTACTTC. Amino acid sequence: CASREGQVLQETQYF. Full variable domain (rest looked up from reference TRBV7-9 and TRBJ2-5): DTGVSQNPRHKITKRGQNVTFRCDPISEHNRLYWYRQTLGQGPEFLTYFQNEAQLEKSRLLSDRFSAERPKGSFSTLEIQRTEQGDSAMYLCASREGQVLQETQYFGPGTRLLVL.

This clonotype occurred many times. A read error may produce the germline difference seen at one junction end. This chain links TRBV20-1 with TRBJ2-7, with 9 bases aligning to TRBD1. Germline CDR1 and CDR2: DFQATT and SNEGSKA (reference sequence). This CDR3 region has 14 residues. In DNA form, the CDR3 reads TGCAGTGCTGGAGACAGGGGGAGCTCCTACGAGCAGTACTTC. Its protein product is CSAGDRGSSYEQYF.

The table lists this clonotype with many counts. This chain joins TRBV20-1 and TRBJ1-5; the D is unclear. CDR1 is DFQATT and CDR2 is SNEGSKA in the germline V gene (reference sequence). The length of the CDR3 is 12 residues. DNA for the CDR3: TGCAGCGCACGGACGGGGAATCAGCCCCAGCATTTT. Its protein is CSARTGNQPQHF.

This clonotype showed up many times. V gene TRBV12-3 or TRBV12-4 combines with J gene TRBJ2-7, with a tentative D call TRBD1 (6 bases). V lost 4 bases and J 3 bases, leaving 10 bases between the germline ends. The CDR3 is 13 amino acids. This chain's CDR3 is CASSSGTNYEQYF. CDR3 DNA: TGTGCCAGCAGTTCCGGGACAAACTACGAGCAGTACTTC.

This clonotype showed up many times. In nucleotides, the CDR3 is TGCAGCGTTGAAGAAGGGGGTGGCGGCTACACCTTC. Translated: CSVEEGGGGYTF. V and J are TRBV29-1 and TRBJ1-2, with D perhaps matching TRBD1 (6 bases). Germline V gives CDR1 SQVTM, CDR2 ANQGSEA. The CDR3 sequence is 12 residues long. The V gene lost 0 bases and the J gene lost 8 bases, with 10 bases spanning the gap.

This clonotype was counted ten times or more. This chain uses TRBV7-3 with TRBJ2-7, with D tentatively TRBD2 (7 bases). The CDR3 is 15 residues long. Germline CDR1 SGHTA, CDR2 FQGTGA. Trimming took off 1 base at V and 1 base at J, with 11 bases between the two ends. The chain's CDR3 is CASSLRGGGSYEQYF. The CDR3 DNA reads TGTGCCAGCAGCTTAAGAGGGGGGGGGTCCTACGAGCAGTACTTC.

Points on this clonotype: The junction differs from germline at one of its ends, possibly a read error. This chain uses TRBV10-3 with TRBJ1-6; D is unresolved. The length of the CDR3 is 11 residues. CDR1 ENHRY and CDR2 SYGVKD come from the germline V gene. The CDR3 is CAISDAEEAWF. Here the CDR3 DNA reads TGTGCCATCAGTGACGCGGAGGAAGCATGGTTT.

Ten or more counts support this clonotype. This chain uses TRBV29-1 with TRBJ1-3; D is uncertain. This CDR3 contains 13 residues. Trimming took off 4 bases at V and 4 bases at J, with 11 bases between the two ends. CDR1 is SQVTM and CDR2 is ANQGSEA in the germline V gene. CDR3 loop: CSVVMAEGNTIYF. CDR3 in DNA: TGCAGCGTTGTGATGGCGGAGGGAAACACCATATATTTT.

This sequence joins TRBV6-5 and TRBJ2-2; D assignment may be TRBD1 or TRBD2 (5 bases each). The germline V and J ends were trimmed by 5 bases and 3 bases, with 16 bases remaining between them. CDR1 is MNHEY and CDR2 is SVGAGI in the germline V gene. The length of the CDR3 is 16 residues. The CDR3 DNA reads as TGTGCCAGCAGTGACCACCTTGGGACGGACACCGGGGAGCTGTTTTTT. It yields the protein CASSDHLGTDTGELFF.

The rearrangement uses TRBV24-1 and TRBJ2-7; 9 bases are shared with TRBD1. V shed 11 bases and J 3 bases; nucleotides not matched to a gene: 13. This CDR3 has 15 residues. Per the germline V gene, CDR1 is KGHDR and CDR2 is SFDVKD. The CDR3 region has the DNA TGTGCCAGCTCACCCGGGACAGGGTCCCTCTACGAGCAGTACTTC. Its protein is CASSPGTGSLYEQYF.

In the case of this clonotype: With a much larger clone just one base away, this may be a read error. The rearrangement joins TRBV14 to TRBJ1-3; D gene unclear. The V gene's germline CDR1 is SGHDN and CDR2 FVKESK. CDR3 size: 12 residues. V lost 1 base and J 8 bases, leaving 6 bases between the germline ends. The CDR3 protein is CASSQVVDTIYF. For the CDR3, the DNA is TGTGCCAGCAGCCAAGTTGTGGACACCATATATTTT. Full variable domain (missing parts from reference TRBV14 and TRBJ1-3): EAGVTQFPSHSVIEKGQTVTLRCDPISGHDNLYWYRRVMGKEIKFLLHFVKESKQDESGMPNNRFLAERTGGTYSTLKVQPAELEDSGVYFCASSQVVDTIYFGEGSWLTVV.

The sample holds many counts of this clonotype. The chain carries TRBV27 and TRBJ2-5; TRBD2 aligns across 7 bases. The CDR3 extends over 16 amino acids. Trimming cost V 5 bases and J 5 bases; bases outside gene matches: 14. CDR1 is MNHEY, CDR2 SMNVEV, per germline (reference sequence). Written as DNA, the CDR3 is TGTGCCAGCAGTACACGACTAGCAACCTTTTCGGAGACCCAGTACTTC. It yields the protein CASSTRLATFSETQYF.